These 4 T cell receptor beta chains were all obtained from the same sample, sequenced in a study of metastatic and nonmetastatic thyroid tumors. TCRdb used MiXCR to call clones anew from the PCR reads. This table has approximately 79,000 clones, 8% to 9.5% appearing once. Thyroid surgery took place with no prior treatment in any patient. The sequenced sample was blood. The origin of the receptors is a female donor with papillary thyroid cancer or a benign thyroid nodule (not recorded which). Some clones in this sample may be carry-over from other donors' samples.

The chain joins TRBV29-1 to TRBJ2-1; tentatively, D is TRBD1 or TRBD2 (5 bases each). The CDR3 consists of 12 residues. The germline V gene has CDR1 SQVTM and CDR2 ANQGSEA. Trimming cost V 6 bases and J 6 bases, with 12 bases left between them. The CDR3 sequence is CSVGTGGNEQFF. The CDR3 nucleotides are TGCAGCGTAGGGACGGGCGGCAATGAGCAGTTCTTC.

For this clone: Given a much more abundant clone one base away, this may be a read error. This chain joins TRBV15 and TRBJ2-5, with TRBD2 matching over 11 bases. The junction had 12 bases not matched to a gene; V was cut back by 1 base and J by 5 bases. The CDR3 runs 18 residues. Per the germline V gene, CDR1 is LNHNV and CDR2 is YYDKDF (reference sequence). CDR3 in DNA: TGTGCCACCAGCAGAGGGGCCCCGGGACTAGCGGTGGGGGAGACCCAGTACTTC. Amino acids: CATSRGAPGLAVGETQYF. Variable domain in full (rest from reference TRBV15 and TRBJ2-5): DAMVIQNPRYQVTQFGKPVTLSCSQTLNHNVMYWYQQKSSQAPKLLFHYYDKDFNNEADTPDNFQSRRPNTSFCFLDIRSPGLGDTAMYLCATSRGAPGLAVGETQYFGPGTRLLVL.

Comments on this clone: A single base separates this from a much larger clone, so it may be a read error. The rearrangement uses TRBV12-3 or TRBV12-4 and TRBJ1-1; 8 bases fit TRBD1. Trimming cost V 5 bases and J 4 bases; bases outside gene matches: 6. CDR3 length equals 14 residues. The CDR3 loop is CASSPRDRFTEAFF. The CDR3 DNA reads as TGTGCCAGCAGTCCGCGGGACAGGTTCACTGAAGCTTTCTTT.

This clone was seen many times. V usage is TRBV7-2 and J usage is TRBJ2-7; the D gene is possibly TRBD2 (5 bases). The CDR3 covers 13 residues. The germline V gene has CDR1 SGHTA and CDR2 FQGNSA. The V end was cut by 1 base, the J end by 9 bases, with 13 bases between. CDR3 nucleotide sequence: TGTGCCAGCAGCTTAGGGGCTCCCCGGGGGCAGTACTTC. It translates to CASSLGAPRGQYF.